This TCR beta chain originates from a study of tumor-infiltrating lymphocytes in primary liver carcinoma. For the study at large: Patients' primary liver carcinoma was surgically resected.

RNA was extracted from whole blood without cell sorting, alongside germline DNA. Constant-region priming of roughly 500 ng total RNA yielded TCR beta cDNA. Three nested multiplex PCR rounds, a slightly modified ARM-PCR method, built the TCR beta libraries. TCRdb ran MiXCR on the multiplex PCR reads and lists one entry per CDR3 protein. This repertoire shows fewer than 400,000 distinct CDR3 sequences, 65% found once; its top ten account for roughly 9%. The specimen was peripheral blood. This receptor was obtained from a man in his forties with primary liver carcinoma and hepatitis B virus infection.

CDR3 loop: CASSSQGGLDGELFF. For the CDR3, the DNA is TGTGCCAGCAGTTCACAGGGGGGACTTGACGGGGAGCTGTTTTTT. The V gene is TRBV12-3 or TRBV12-4, the J gene TRBJ2-2; 8 positions match TRBD1. J lost 7 bases, V lost 4 bases, and 8 bases had no gene match. The CDR3 spans 15 residues.